These 13 T cell receptor beta chains were sequenced from one sample in a study of T cells in Graves' hyperthyroidism and ophthalmopathy. RNA transcripts provided the source from which TCR beta CDR3 regions were amplified. RT-PCR in the first round (using the HTBI primer set) targeted the TCR CDR3. MiXCR was run by TCRdb on the multiplex PCR reads, yielding one entry per CDR3 protein. The sample includes 300,000 or so distinct CDR3 sequences, around 23% of them seen just once. Material: blood. All receptors derive from a woman between 50 and 59 years old with Graves' hyperthyroidism.

Ten or more counts support this clonotype. This chain connects TRBV7-9 to TRBJ2-7, with TRBD1 identical over 9 bases. Trimming removed 1 base from V and 5 bases from J; junction bases left unmatched: 6. In germline, CDR1 is SEHNR, CDR2 FQNEAQ (reference sequence). The CDR3 consists of 15 residues. CDR3 in DNA: TGTGCCAGCAGCTTAGGACAGGGGGTCGGCGACGAGCAGTACTTC. This sequence encodes CASSLGQGVGDEQYF.

V usage is TRBV15 and J usage is TRBJ1-5, with no clear D. Trimming shortened V by 6 bases and J by 6 bases, and 15 bases separated the two germline ends. CDR1 LNHNV and CDR2 YYDKDF come from the germline V gene (reference sequence). The CDR3 covers 14 residues. CDR3 coding DNA: TGTGCCACCAGGGCGGACTCAAGTGTTCAGCCCCAGCATTTT. This codes for CATRADSSVQPQHF.

This clonotype showed up many times. The chain joins TRBV3-1 to TRBJ2-1; TRBD2 matches 11 bases. V lost 1 base, J lost 0 bases, and 2 bases stayed unmatched. CDR3 length equals 17 residues. Germline V gene data show CDR1 as LGHDT and CDR2 as YNNKEL (reference sequence). CDR3 region: CASSQGLAGLSYNEQFF. The CDR3 region has the DNA TGTGCCAGCAGCCAAGGACTAGCGGGGCTCTCCTACAATGAGCAGTTCTTC.

This clonotype was found a few times. V gene TRBV30 combines with J gene TRBJ1-6, with D uncertain. Per the germline V gene, CDR1 is GTSNPN and CDR2 is SVGIG (reference sequence). V shed 5 bases and J shed 5 bases, with 7 bases lying between them. CDR3 length: 12 amino acids. The CDR3 region is CAWDLDNSPLHF. In nucleotides, the CDR3 is TGTGCCTGGGATCTAGATAATTCACCCCTCCACTTT.

This clonotype was detected many times. The chain recombines TRBV28 with TRBJ2-1; unclear D gene. Germline V gene sequence: CDR1 MDHEN, CDR2 SYDVKM. The CDR3 has 12 residues. The V end lost 3 bases, the J end lost 7 bases, and 7 bases lay between the germline ends. DNA of the CDR3: TGTGCCAGCAGTTTTCTCAGTAATGAGCAGTTCTTC. Translation gives CASSFLSNEQFF.

This clonotype was recorded many times. J is TRBJ2-1 and V is TRBV28; 9 bases are a match to TRBD2. This CDR3 is built from 14 residues. Germline lookup yields CDR1 MDHEN and CDR2 SYDVKM. V dropped 8 bases and J dropped 6; count of bases not matched to a gene: 8. CDR3 protein: CASLSSGRTNEQFF. The CDR3 nucleotides are TGTGCCAGCCTAAGCAGCGGGAGGACCAATGAGCAGTTCTTC. The full variable domain, completed using reference TRBV28 and TRBJ2-1, is DVKVTQSSRYLVKRTGEKVFLECVQDMDHENMFWYRQDPGLGLRLIYFSYDVKMKEKGDIPEGYSVSREKKERFSLILESASTNQTSMYLCASLSSGRTNEQFFGPGTRLTVL.

This chain links TRBV9 with TRBJ2-3, with 9 bases fitting TRBD2. Germline CDR1 reads SGDLS; CDR2 reads YYNGEE. This CDR3 is 16 amino acids long. V shed 0 bases and J 2 bases; nucleotides not matched to a gene: 4. Here the CDR3 DNA reads TGTGCCAGCAGCGTAGGTGCGGGAGGGAACACAGATACGCAGTATTTT. The encoded protein is CASSVGAGGNTDTQYF.

This rearrangement joins TRBV10-3 to TRBJ2-7; TRBD1 agrees at 7 bases. The germline V gene encodes CDR1 ENHRY and CDR2 SYGVKD. The CDR3 spans 16 residues. V shed 2 bases, J shed 2 bases, and the junction held 9 bases outside the gene matches. CDR3 coding DNA: TGTGCCATCAGTGAGAGGGGGACAGTCTCGACCTACGAGCAGTACTTC. It yields the protein CAISERGTVSTYEQYF.

This clonotype was seen a few times. The genes are TRBV6-1 and TRBJ2-4; D gene uncertain. CDR3 length equals 12 residues. Germline V gives CDR1 MNHNS, CDR2 SASEGT. V lost 5 bases, J lost 7 bases, and 9 bases lay in between. The CDR3: CASSPPYNIQYF. In nucleotides, the CDR3 is TGTGCCAGCAGTCCCCCCTATAACATTCAGTACTTC.

This clonotype came up many times. The CDR3 reads CASSGGGTGGNEQYF. Written as DNA, the CDR3 is TGTGCCAGCAGTGGGGGCGGGACAGGGGGCAACGAGCAGTACTTC. The chain employs TRBV28 and TRBJ2-7, with 12 bases lining up with TRBD1. J gave up 5 bases and V 5 bases, and 7 bases lay outside the gene matches. CDR1 and CDR2 (germline): MDHEN, SYDVKM. The CDR3 loop spans 15 amino acids.

The chain recombines TRBV4-1 with TRBJ2-3; possible D gene TRBD2, 7 bases. V dropped 0 bases and J dropped 5 bases, with 21 bases sitting between them. Germline V gives CDR1 MGHRA, CDR2 YSYEKL. This CDR3 is 18 amino acids long. CDR3 protein: CASSQDLTGGPSLDTQYF. The CDR3, as DNA: TGCGCCAGCAGCCAAGATCTCACGGGGGGCCCCTCTTTAGATACGCAGTATTTT.

This chain links TRBV5-1 with TRBJ2-1; 14 bases are a match to TRBD2. CDR1 SGHRS and CDR2 YFSETQ come from the germline V gene. The length of the CDR3 is 17 residues. J gave up 8 bases and V 3 bases, and 10 bases lay outside the gene matches. The CDR3 nucleotides are TGCGCCAGCAGCTCCCCGCCGGGACTAGCGGGAGTTGATGAGCAGTTCTTC. Translation gives CASSSPPGLAGVDEQFF.

The V gene is TRBV11-2, the J gene TRBJ1-6, with a possible D match to TRBD1 (6 bases). The CDR3 totals 11 residues. With 5 bases removed from V and 14 bases from J, the gap between germline ends came to 10 bases. The germline V gene has CDR1 SGHAT and CDR2 FQNNGV. CDR3 in amino acids: CASSQQGSLHF. The CDR3 region has the DNA TGTGCCAGCAGCCAACAGGGATCCCTCCACTTT.